These 18 T cell receptor beta chains came from one sample sequenced in a study of blood T cell repertoires in COVID-19. The protocol was immunoSEQ multiplex PCR, while the TCRdb copy is restricted to in-frame clones and leaves out a portion. This repertoire shows under 200,000 clones, around 89% found once; its top ten account for less than 8%. Specimen: PBMCs or T cells enriched from blood (not recorded which). The receptors were sampled from a woman aged 45-65 years who had recovered from COVID-19.

This chain's CDR3 is CASSSPRDRGTYNEQFF. The CDR3, as DNA: TGTGCCAGCAGCTCCCCCCGGGACAGGGGAACCTACAATGAGCAGTTCTTC. The chain couples TRBV9 to TRBJ2-1; TRBD1 matches at 10 bases. The CDR3 extends over 17 amino acids. Germline CDR1 reads SGDLS; CDR2 reads YYNGEE. J lost 2 bases, V lost 4 bases, and 9 bases had no gene match.

CDR3 in amino acids: CASSPTGTVISYF. The CDR3 nucleotides are TGTGCCAGCAGCCCTACCGGGACAGTGATTTCCTACTTC. The gene calls are TRBV7-8 and TRBJ2-7; 7 nucleotides match TRBD1. Germline-derived CDR1 and CDR2 are SGHVS and FQNEAQ. V was clipped by 5 bases and J by 13 bases; unmatched bases: 14. There are 13 residues in the CDR3.

The CDR3 DNA is TGTGCCAGCAGTTACGACAGCTCTGGAAACACCATATATTTT. It codes for CASSYDSSGNTIYF. The chain recombines TRBV6-5 with TRBJ1-3; TRBD1 might be the D (5 bases). This CDR3 comprises 14 residues. Germline V lookup: CDR1 MNHEY, CDR2 SVGAGI. V lost 2 bases and J 0 bases, leaving 5 bases between the germline ends.

This chain uses TRBV9 with TRBJ2-7; D call uncertain. Trimming removed 0 bases at V and 3 bases at J, with 7 bases between. CDR1 and CDR2 (germline): SGDLS, YYNGEE. The CDR3 sequence is 13 residues long. CDR3 amino acids: CASSVDGLYEQYF. The CDR3 nucleotides are TGTGCCAGCAGCGTAGATGGCCTCTACGAGCAGTACTTC.

In this sample, this clone turned up once. The chain combines TRBV19 with TRBJ2-3; TRBD2 agrees at 8 bases. The CDR3 loop spans 16 amino acids. Germline V gene data show CDR1 as LNHDA and CDR2 as SQIVND (reference sequence). Trimming cost V 3 bases and J 1 base; bases outside gene matches: 6. The CDR3 here is CASSIRAGGGTDTQYF. The CDR3 DNA follows: TGTGCCAGTAGTATTCGGGCGGGGGGAGGCACAGATACGCAGTATTTT.

This chain joins TRBV9 and TRBJ2-5, with 11 bases that match TRBD2. Trimming removed 3 bases from V and 5 bases from J; junction bases left unmatched: 12. Looked up from germline, CDR1 is SGDLS and CDR2 is YYNGEE. This CDR3 is built from 17 residues. In DNA, the CDR3 is TGTGCCAGCAGCGAGGCGCTAGCGGGGGGTGGGATGGAGACCCAGTACTTC. This gives the protein CASSEALAGGGMETQYF.

This clone has more than one count but fewer than ten. The rearrangement uses TRBV9 and TRBJ1-3; 11 bases are shared with TRBD1. Unmatched junction bases numbered 3, after V lost 2 bases and J lost 2 bases. CDR1 is SGDLS and CDR2 is YYNGEE in the germline V gene. There are 16 residues in the CDR3. In DNA, the CDR3 is TGTGCCAGCAGCGTCACGGACAGGGGGCCTGGAAACACCATATATTTT. It is translated as CASSVTDRGPGNTIYF.

The J gene is TRBJ1-1, the V gene TRBV6-2 or TRBV6-3; no clear D gene. From germline, CDR1 is MNHEY and CDR2 SVGEGT. V was clipped by 0 bases and J by 4 bases, with 12 bases between them. The CDR3 contains 15 residues. The CDR3 bases are TGTGCCAGCAGTTACTCGGGGAGGGATGGCACTGAAGCTTTCTTT. As protein: CASSYSGRDGTEAFF.

The chain links TRBV3-1 (or the pseudogene TRBV3-2) to TRBJ2-3; D uncertain. The CDR3 covers 13 residues. CDR1 and CDR2 from the germline V gene are LGHDT and YNNKEL (reference sequence). V was shortened by 1 base and J by 8 bases, with 10 bases between the two germline ends. The CDR3 reads CASSQVAVPTQYF. The CDR3 bases are TGTGCCAGCAGCCAAGTGGCGGTACCTACGCAGTATTTT.

The V gene is TRBV7-9, the J gene TRBJ2-5, with TRBD1 identical over 7 bases. The CDR3 has 13 residues. Germline CDR1 is SEHNR and CDR2 is FQNEAQ (reference sequence). The J segment lost 5 bases and the V segment lost 3 bases, leaving 3 bases of the junction unmatched. Written as DNA, the CDR3 is TGTGCCAGCAGCTTCGACAGGGTCGAGACCCAGTACTTC. Translated: CASSFDRVETQYF.

The J gene is TRBJ2-5, the V gene TRBV5-1, with 8 bases matching TRBD1. The CDR3 extends over 15 amino acids. V shed 5 bases, J shed 5 bases, and the junction held 11 bases outside the gene matches. CDR1 is SGHRS, CDR2 YFSETQ, per germline. CDR3 coding DNA: TGCGCCAGCAGGTCCACAGGGGGATCAGGGGAGACCCAGTACTTC. Its translation is CASRSTGGSGETQYF. The full variable domain, in which reference TRBV5-1 and TRBJ2-5 provide the parts outside the CDR3, is KAGVTQTPRYLIKTRGQQVTLSCSPISGHRSVSWYQQTPGQGLQFLFEYFSETQRNKGNFPGRFSGRQFSNSRSEMNVSTLELGDSALYLCASRSTGGSGETQYFGPGTRLLVL.

A single count supports this clone. V and J are TRBV19 and TRBJ1-1; tentatively, D is TRBD1 (6 bases). V lost 7 bases to trimming and J lost 4 bases, with 19 bases between them. Germline V gene lookup returns CDR1 LNHDA and CDR2 SQIVND (reference sequence). The CDR3 is 15 residues long. As DNA, the CDR3 is TGTGCCAGTAAGGAGGATCGGACAGTGTCCACTGAAGCTTTCTTT. It yields the protein CASKEDRTVSTEAFF. The full variable domain, rest sourced from reference TRBV19 and TRBJ1-1, is DGGITQSPKYLFRKEGQNVTLSCEQNLNHDAMYWYRQDPGQGLRLIYYSQIVNDFQKGDIAEGYSVSREKKESFPLTVTSAQKNPTAFYLCASKEDRTVSTEAFFGQGTRLTVV.

This chain joins TRBV4-1 and TRBJ1-1; 7 bases fit TRBD1. V dropped 3 bases and J dropped 4; count of bases not matched to a gene: 5. The CDR3 contains 14 residues. CDR1 is MGHRA and CDR2 is YSYEKL in the germline V gene. Here the CDR3 DNA reads TGCGCCAGCAGCCACCCCGACAGGGCCACTGAAGCTTTCTTT. Amino acid sequence: CASSHPDRATEAFF.

This rearrangement joins TRBV7-8 to TRBJ2-3; 14 bases are shared with TRBD2. Losses at the gene ends were 6 bases for V and 0 bases for J; bases not matched to a gene: 8. This CDR3 contains 18 residues. In germline, CDR1 is SGHVS, CDR2 FQNEAQ. The CDR3 here is CASRKTSGGGASTDTQYF. The CDR3 DNA sequence: TGTGCCAGCAGGAAGACTAGCGGGGGGGGTGCTAGCACAGATACGCAGTATTTT.

The V and J genes are TRBV18 and TRBJ1-1, with 7 positions matching TRBD1. J gave up 1 base and V 4 bases, and 3 bases lay outside the gene matches. The length of the CDR3 is 14 residues. Germline V CDR1 and CDR2: KGHSH, LQKENI. The CDR3 sequence is CASSQGQTNTEAFF. The CDR3 coding sequence is TGTGCCAGCTCACAGGGACAGACGAACACTGAAGCTTTCTTT.

With regard to this clone: Other DNA sequences within the sample encode an identical CDR3. The gene calls are TRBV7-9 and TRBJ2-5; D may be TRBD2 (6 bases). This CDR3 has 15 residues. Trimming removed 0 bases from V and 2 bases from J, with 10 bases in between. Germline values: CDR1 SEHNR, CDR2 FQNEAQ (reference sequence). The CDR3 reads CASSLASGGQETQYF. Here the CDR3 DNA reads TGTGCCAGCAGCTTAGCATCAGGAGGGCAAGAGACCCAGTACTTC.

V gene TRBV7-9 combines with J gene TRBJ1-5; TRBD1 might be the D (5 bases). The CDR3 spans 16 residues. The V gene's germline CDR1 is SEHNR and CDR2 FQNEAQ (reference sequence). V was shortened by 1 base and J by 7 bases, with 17 bases between the two germline ends. The CDR3 region is CASSLEGQGAGQPQHF. The CDR3 DNA is TGTGCCAGCAGCTTAGAGGGGCAGGGCGCAGGGCAGCCCCAGCATTTT.

This chain connects TRBV11-1 to TRBJ2-3; D remains unclear. The CDR3 sequence is 14 residues long. In germline, CDR1 is SGHAT, CDR2 FQDESV (reference sequence). V lost 5 bases to trimming and J lost 0 bases, with 9 bases between them. The CDR3 here is CASSPRPSTDTQYF. CDR3 nucleotide sequence: TGTGCCAGCAGCCCGCGGCCTAGCACAGATACGCAGTATTTT.